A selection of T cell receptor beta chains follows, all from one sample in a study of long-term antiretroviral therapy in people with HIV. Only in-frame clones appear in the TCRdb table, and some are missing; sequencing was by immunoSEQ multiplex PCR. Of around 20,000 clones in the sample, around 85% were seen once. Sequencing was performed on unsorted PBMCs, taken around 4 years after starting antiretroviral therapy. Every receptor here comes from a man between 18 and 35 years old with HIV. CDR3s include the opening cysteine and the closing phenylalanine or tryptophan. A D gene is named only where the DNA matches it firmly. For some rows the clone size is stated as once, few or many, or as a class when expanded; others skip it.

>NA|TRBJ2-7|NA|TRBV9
TGTGCCAGCAGCGTAGATAAGGAAGTCCGGTCCTACGAGCAGTACTTC
CASSVDKEVRSYEQYF
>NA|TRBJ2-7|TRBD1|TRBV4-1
TGCGCCAGCAGCCAAGAGGTCCAGGGGGCCTCGGGCTCCTACGAGCAGTACTTC
CASSQEVQGASGSYEQYF
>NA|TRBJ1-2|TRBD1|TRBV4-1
TGCGCCAGCAGCCAAGGGCCAGGGGGATTGATCTATGGCTACACCTTC
CASSQGPGGLIYGYTF
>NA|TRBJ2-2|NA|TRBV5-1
TGCGCCAGCAGCTTTGAGGACGTCACCGGGGAGCTGTTTTTT
CASSFEDVTGELFF
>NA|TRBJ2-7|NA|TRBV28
TGTGCCAGCAAATTCTCCTCCCAGCAGTACTTC
CASKFSSQQYF
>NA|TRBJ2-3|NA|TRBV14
TGTGCCAGCAGCCAAATAGGGACCACAGATACGCAGTATTTT
CASSQIGTTDTQYF
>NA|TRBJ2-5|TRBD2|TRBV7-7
TGTGCTAGCAGCTTACTAGCGGGGAAAGAGACCCAGTACTTC
CASSLLAGKETQYF
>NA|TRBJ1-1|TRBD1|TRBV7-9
TGTGCCAGCAGCCTCGAGACAGGGTTCACTGAAGCTTTCTTT
CASSLETGFTEAFF
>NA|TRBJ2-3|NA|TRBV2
TGTGCCAGCAGTGATTCGTGGGGCACAGATACGCAGTATTTT
CASSDSWGTDTQYF
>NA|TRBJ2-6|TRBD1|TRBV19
TGTGCCAGTAGACACGACAGGGGGCCCGGGGCCAACGTCCTGACTTTC
CASRHDRGPGANVLTF
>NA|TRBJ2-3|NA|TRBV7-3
TGTGCCAGCAGCTTAGAGCCCAAGGGGGGTACGCAGTATTTT
CASSLEPKGGTQYF
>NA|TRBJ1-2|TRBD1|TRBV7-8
TGTGCCAGCAGCTTAGTCCGACGGGACAGGGTTGGGGGCTACACCTTC
CASSLVRRDRVGGYTF
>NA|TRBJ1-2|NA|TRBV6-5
TGTGCCAGCAGCTCAAACGACAGGAGCTATGGCTACACCTTC
CASSSNDRSYGYTF
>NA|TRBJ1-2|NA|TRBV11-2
TGTGCCAGCAGCTTTAACAGGAATGGCTACACCTTC
CASSFNRNGYTF
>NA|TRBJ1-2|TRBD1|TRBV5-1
TGCGCCAGCAGCTCCACAGGGGACTATGGCTACACCTTC
CASSSTGDYGYTF
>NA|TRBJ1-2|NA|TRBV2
TGTGCCAGCATGGGGCACGATGACTATGGCTACACCTTC
CASMGHDDYGYTF
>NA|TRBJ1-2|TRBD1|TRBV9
TGTGCCAGCAGCGTAACGAAGGAGACAGGGGCAGGCTATGGCTACACCTTC
CASSVTKETGAGYGYTF
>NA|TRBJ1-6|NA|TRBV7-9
TGTGCCAGCAGCTTTCCCACAGGGTTTAATTCACCCCTCCACTTT
CASSFPTGFNSPLHF
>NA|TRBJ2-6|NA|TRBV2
TGTGCCAGCATCCGATTGGTAGGCTGGGGGGATCTCACCTCTGGGGCCAACGTCCTGACTTTC
CASIRLVGWGDLTSGANVLTF
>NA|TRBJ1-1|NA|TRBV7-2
TGTGCCAGCAGCACCCAATCGGGCACTGAAGCTTTCTTT
CASSTQSGTEAFF
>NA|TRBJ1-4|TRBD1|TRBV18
TGTGCCAGCTCACCTCGCTTGACAGGGGTGGATGAAAAACTGTTTTTT
CASSPRLTGVDEKLFF
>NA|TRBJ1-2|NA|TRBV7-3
TGTGCCAGCAGCTTGCCGACGGGCTATGGCTACACCTTC
CASSLPTGYGYTF
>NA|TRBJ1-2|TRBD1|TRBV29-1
TGCAGCGTCGGGGACAGTGCACCAGGCTACACCTTC
CSVGDSAPGYTF
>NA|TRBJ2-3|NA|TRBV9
TGTGCCAGCAGCGGAGGGGGGGGAGGGACGCAGTATTTT
CASSGGGGGTQYF
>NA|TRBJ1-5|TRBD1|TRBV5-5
TGTGCCAGCAGCTTGGAAGGGGGCGGTCAGCCCCAGCATTTT
CASSLEGGGQPQHF
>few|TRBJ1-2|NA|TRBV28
TGTGCCAGCAGTACCGACATCTATGGCTACACCTTC
CASSTDIYGYTF
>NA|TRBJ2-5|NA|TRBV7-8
TGTGCCAGCCAAGCGGGTGGGGGGCTGGTTGAGACCCAGTACTTC
CASQAGGGLVETQYF